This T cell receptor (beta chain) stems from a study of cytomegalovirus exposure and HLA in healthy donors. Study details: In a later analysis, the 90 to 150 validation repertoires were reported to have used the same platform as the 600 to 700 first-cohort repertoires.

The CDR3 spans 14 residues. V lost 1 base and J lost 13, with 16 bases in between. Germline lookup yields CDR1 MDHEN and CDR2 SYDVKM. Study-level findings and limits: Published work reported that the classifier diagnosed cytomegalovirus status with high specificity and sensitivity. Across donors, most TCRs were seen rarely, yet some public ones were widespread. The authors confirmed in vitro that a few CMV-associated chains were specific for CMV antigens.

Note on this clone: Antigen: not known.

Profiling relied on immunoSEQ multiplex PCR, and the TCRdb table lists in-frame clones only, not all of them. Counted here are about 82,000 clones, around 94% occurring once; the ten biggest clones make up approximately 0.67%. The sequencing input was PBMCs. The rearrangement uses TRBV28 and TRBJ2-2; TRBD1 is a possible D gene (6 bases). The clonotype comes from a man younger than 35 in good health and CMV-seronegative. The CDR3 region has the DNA TGTGCCAGCAGTTTATCTGTACCAGGGGACGGGCTGTTTTTT. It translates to CASSLSVPGDGLFF. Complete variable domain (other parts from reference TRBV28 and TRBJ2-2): DVKVTQSSRYLVKRTGEKVFLECVQDMDHENMFWYRQDPGLGLRLIYFSYDVKMKEKGDIPEGYSVSREKKERFSLILESASTNQTSMYLCASSLSVPGDGLFFGEGSRLTVL.